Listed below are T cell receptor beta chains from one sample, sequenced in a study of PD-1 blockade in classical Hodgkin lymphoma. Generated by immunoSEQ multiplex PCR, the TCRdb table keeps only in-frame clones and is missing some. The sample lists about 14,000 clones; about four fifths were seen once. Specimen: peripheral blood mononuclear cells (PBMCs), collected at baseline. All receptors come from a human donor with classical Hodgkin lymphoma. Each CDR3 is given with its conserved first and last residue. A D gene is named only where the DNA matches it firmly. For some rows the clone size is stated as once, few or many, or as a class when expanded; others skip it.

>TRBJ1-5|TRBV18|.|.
TGTGCCAGCTCACCACTTTACGGGGATCAGCCCCAGCATTTT
CASSPLYGDQPQHF
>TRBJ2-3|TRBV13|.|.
TGTGCCAGCAGCTCGGACAACACAGATACGCAGTATTTT
CASSSDNTDTQYF
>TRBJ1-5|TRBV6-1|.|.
TGTGCCAGCAGGCTACAGGGTGGCAATCAGCCCCAGCATTTT
CASRLQGGNQPQHF
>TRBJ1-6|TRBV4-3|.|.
TGCGCCAGCAGCCAAGATGCCGGCGTAAGCTCCTATAATTCACCCCTCCACTTT
CASSQDAGVSSYNSPLHF
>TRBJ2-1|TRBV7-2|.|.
TGTGCCAGCAGCTTAGGGGCAGGGGCCTACAATGAGCAGTTCTTC
CASSLGAGAYNEQFF
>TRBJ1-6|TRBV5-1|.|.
TGCGCCAGCAGCGCCCAGGGCCAAGGTAATTCACCCCTCCACTTT
CASSAQGQGNSPLHF
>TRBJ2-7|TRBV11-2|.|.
TGTGCCAGCAGCGCCCTGAGCCACAGCTCCTACGAGCAGTACTTC
CASSALSHSSYEQYF
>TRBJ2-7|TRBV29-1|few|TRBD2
TGCAGCGTTTGGAAGCGGGGGTACTCCTACGAGCAGTACTTC
CSVWKRGYSYEQYF
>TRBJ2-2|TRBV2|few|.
TGTGCCAGCAAGCCACAGGGACCCGGGGAGCTGTTTTTT
CASKPQGPGELFF
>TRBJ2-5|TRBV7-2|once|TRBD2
TGTGCCAGCAGCTTAGTCCCCTTACGGGGGGGCTCTGTGAACTTC
CASSLVPLRGGSVNF
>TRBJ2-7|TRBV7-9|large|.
TGTGCCAGCAGCGGCGGCGCAGGTGGGTACGAGCAGTACTTC
CASSGGAGGYEQYF
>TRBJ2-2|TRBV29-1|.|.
TGCAGCGGGAGGAGGGCGATTGGCGGGGAGCTGTTTTTT
CSGRRAIGGELFF
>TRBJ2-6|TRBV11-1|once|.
TGTGCCAGCAGCTCCGGCCTCTCTGGGGCCAACGTCCTGACTTTC
CASSSGLSGANVLTF
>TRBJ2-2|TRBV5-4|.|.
TGTGCCAGCAGCTTTCAGGGGTATGGCTGGGAGCTGTTTTTT
CASSFQGYGWELFF
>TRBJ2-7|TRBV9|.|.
TGTGCCAGCAGCGTAGCGCCTGGGGTGTCCACCTACGAGCAGTACTTC
CASSVAPGVSTYEQYF
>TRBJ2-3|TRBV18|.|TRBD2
TGTGCCAGCTCACCTCTAGCGGGGAAAACTAGCACAGATACGCAGTATTTT
CASSPLAGKTSTDTQYF
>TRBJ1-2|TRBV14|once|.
TGTGCCAGCAGCGCGGGGGTGTCTGGAAAGACCTATGGCTACACCTTC
CASSAGVSGKTYGYTF
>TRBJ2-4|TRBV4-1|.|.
TGCGCCAGCAGCCAAGACCTTCACTTGTTGGGTATTCCCAAAAACATTCAGTACTTC
CASSQDLHLLGIPKNIQYF
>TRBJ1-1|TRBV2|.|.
TGTGCCAGCAGTCTCGGACAGAAGAACACTGAAGCTTTCTTT
CASSLGQKNTEAFF
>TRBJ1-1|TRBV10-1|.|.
TGCGCCAGCAGTGTTACTACAGGGAACACTGAAGCTTTCTTT
CASSVTTGNTEAFF
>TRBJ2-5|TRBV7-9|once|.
TGTGCCAGCAGCTTAGGATGGACGGACTTCCCCATCGAGACCCAGTACTTC
CASSLGWTDFPIETQYF
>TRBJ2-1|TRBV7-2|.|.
TGTGCCAGCAGCTTAGCAAACAGGGCGTACAATGAGCAGTTCTTC
CASSLANRAYNEQFF
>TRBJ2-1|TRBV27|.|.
TGTGCCAGCAGTTTATCGCGGCCCTACAATGAGCAGTTCTTC
CASSLSRPYNEQFF
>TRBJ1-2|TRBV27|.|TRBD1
TGTGCCAGCAACCCAGCAGGGGGAGGAATAAGTGGCTACACCTTC
CASNPAGGGISGYTF
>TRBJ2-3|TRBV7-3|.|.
TGTGCCAGCAGCTTGGGGCAGGGTACGCAGTATTTT
CASSLGQGTQYF
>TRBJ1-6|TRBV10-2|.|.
TGCGCCAGCAGTGGAACAGGGCCAGTCCCACCCCTCCACTTT
CASSGTGPVPPLHF
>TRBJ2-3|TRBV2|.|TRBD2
TGTGCCAGCACTATGACTAGCGGAACAGATACGCAGTATTTT
CASTMTSGTDTQYF
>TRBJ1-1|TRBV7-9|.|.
TGTGCCAGCAGCCAACTGGCGAACACTGAAGCTTTCTTT
CASSQLANTEAFF
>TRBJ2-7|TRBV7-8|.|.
TGTGCCAGCAGCCCGTTCCCGCACTCCTACGAGCAGTACTTC
CASSPFPHSYEQYF
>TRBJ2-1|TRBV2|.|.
TGTGCCAGCAAACCCGGGACCTCTTACAATGAGCAGTTCTTC
CASKPGTSYNEQFF
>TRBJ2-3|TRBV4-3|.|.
TGCGCCACCGCCCGCTTGGGGGCGGATACGCAGTATTTT
CATARLGADTQYF
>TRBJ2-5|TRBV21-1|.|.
TGTGCCAGCAGCAAACCCTCGACAGGGGAGACCCAGTACTTC
CASSKPSTGETQYF
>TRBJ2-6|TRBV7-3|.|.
TGTGCCAGCAGCTTATTTGGGGGCTCTGGGGCCAACGTCCTGACTTTC
CASSLFGGSGANVLTF
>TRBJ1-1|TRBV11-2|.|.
TGTGCCAGCAGCTTAGATCAAGGGCGACTTGAAGCTTTCTTT
CASSLDQGRLEAFF